The T cell receptor beta chain under discussion was sequenced for a study of blood T cells in healthy people across ages. PCR was performed a second time for about 6 to 11 cycles using a sample-barcoded 5' primer and a J-beta primer mix. One entry per CDR3 protein, called by TCRdb with MiXCR from the 5' RACE reads. The sample yields around 800,000 distinct CDR3 sequences, approximately 67% seen once. V was pared by 3 bases and J by 5 bases, with 5 bases between. This CDR3 is built from 11 residues. Germline CDR1 PRHDT, CDR2 FYEKMQ (reference sequence). This clonotype was picked up many times. The chain recombines TRBV13 with TRBJ2-7, with D unresolved. The sequenced sample consisted of blood. The sequence came from a man aged 25 to 45 in good health. The chain's CDR3 is CASSLANEQYF. DNA of the CDR3: TGTGCCAGCAGCTTGGCGAACGAGCAGTACTTC.